The present TCR beta chain was sequenced within a study of T cell repertoires in aging, cancer and after chemotherapy. As for the study in general: Donors were grouped into six age bands spanning 30 or younger through 70 or older.

A mixed TRB-A/B primer pool amplified rearranged TRB by multiplex touch-down PCR. TCRdb reprocessed the multiplex PCR reads with MiXCR, giving one entry per CDR3 protein. Found here are fewer than 20,000 distinct CDR3 sequences, 40% to 55% of them singletons; the top ten hold over 9.5%. Amplification of TCR beta used genomic DNA extracted from peripheral blood. The CDR3 has 15 amino acids. Germline V CDR1 and CDR2: LNHDA, SQIVND (reference sequence). J was trimmed by 9 bases and V by 0 bases; bases with no gene match: 5. The origin of this receptor is a human donor in good health. The chain has TRBV19 and TRBJ2-1; TRBD2 aligns across 10 bases. The sample comprised blood. CDR3 protein: CASSIDPSGRGEQFF. CDR3 bases: TGTGCCAGTAGTATAGATCCCAGCGGGAGGGGTGAGCAGTTCTTC.